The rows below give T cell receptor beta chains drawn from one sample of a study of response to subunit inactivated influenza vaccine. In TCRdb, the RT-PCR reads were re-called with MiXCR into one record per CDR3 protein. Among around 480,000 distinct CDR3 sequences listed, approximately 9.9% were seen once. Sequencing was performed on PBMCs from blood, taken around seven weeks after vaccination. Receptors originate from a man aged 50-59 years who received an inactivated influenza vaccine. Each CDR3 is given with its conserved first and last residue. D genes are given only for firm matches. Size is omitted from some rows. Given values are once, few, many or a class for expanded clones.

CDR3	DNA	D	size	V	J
CASSTAGETGYTF	TGTGCCAGCAGCACGGCGGGGGAAACTGGCTACACCTTC	-	few	TRBV9	TRBJ1-2
CSARRGWNEKLFF	TGCAGTGCTAGACGGGGGTGGAATGAAAAACTGTTTTTT	-	-	TRBV20-1	TRBJ1-4
CASSTGTGGHNEQFF	TGTGCCAGCAGTACCGGGACAGGGGGCCACAATGAGCAGTTCTTC	TRBD1	few	TRBV12-3/TRBV12-4	TRBJ2-1
CASSLGVSAYEQYF	TGTGCCAGCAGCTTGGGGGTTAGTGCCTACGAGCAGTACTTC	-	few	TRBV7-2	TRBJ2-7
CSYQGLAGADEQFF	TGCAGTTATCAGGGACTAGCGGGAGCGGATGAGCAGTTCTTC	TRBD2	few	TRBV20-1	TRBJ2-1
CASSLEQGNGYTF	TGCGCCAGCAGCTTGGAACAGGGGAATGGCTACACCTTC	TRBD1	-	TRBV5-1	TRBJ1-2
CASSSQLFYDMDTQYF	TGTGCCAGCAGCTCGCAGCTTTTTTACGACATGGATACGCAGTATTTT	-	many	TRBV7-2	TRBJ2-3
CASSPNPRAGGPRNEQFF	TGTGCCAGCAGCCCCAACCCTAGGGCGGGAGGGCCGCGGAATGAGCAGTTCTTC	TRBD2	many	TRBV7-9	TRBJ2-1
CASDGGGGYGYTF	TGTGCCAGCGACGGGGGCGGGGGCTATGGCTACACCTTC	-	few	TRBV12-3/TRBV12-4	TRBJ1-2
CASSLDGGVSRETQYF	TGTGCCAGCAGCTTAGATGGGGGAGTGAGTAGAGAGACCCAGTACTTC	-	few	TRBV7-9	TRBJ2-5
CASSLGLAVLYEQYF	TGTGCCAGCAGCTTAGGGCTAGCGGTCCTCTACGAGCAGTACTTC	TRBD2	few	TRBV11-2	TRBJ2-7
CAISDDSKYEQYF	TGTGCCATCAGTGACGACAGCAAATACGAGCAGTACTTC	-	-	TRBV10-3	TRBJ2-7
CASSRSPGNQPQHF	TGCGCCAGCAGCCGCTCCCCGGGAAATCAGCCCCAGCATTTT	-	-	TRBV4-3	TRBJ1-5
CASSLPGQAAFF	TGTGCCAGCAGCTTACCGGGACAGGCTGCTTTCTTT	TRBD1	few	TRBV7-9	TRBJ1-1
CASRPTSGNADTQYF	TGTGCCAGCAGGCCGACTAGCGGGAACGCAGATACGCAGTATTTT	TRBD2	-	TRBV2	TRBJ2-3
CASSQGTVYGYTF	TGTGCCAGCAGCCAAGGGACAGTCTATGGCTACACCTTC	-	many	TRBV3-1	TRBJ1-2
CASSEDSNSYEQYF	TGTGCCAGCAGTGAGGACAGCAACTCCTACGAGCAGTACTTC	-	-	TRBV25-1	TRBJ2-7
CSARKSSGGGLFF	TGCAGTGCTAGAAAGTCCAGCGGTGGAGGGCTGTTTTTT	-	-	TRBV20-1	TRBJ2-2
CASSFLGFARNEQYF	TGTGCCAGCAGTTTTCTTGGGTTTGCAAGGAACGAGCAGTACTTC	-	few	TRBV12-3/TRBV12-4	TRBJ2-7
CASSQDRSGSLFNEQFF	TGCGCCAGCAGCCAAGATAGGAGCGGGAGCTTGTTCAATGAGCAGTTCTTC	TRBD2	-	TRBV4-3	TRBJ2-1
CASSQPRDGKGKSSYNEQFF	TGCGCCAGCAGCCAACCCCGGGACGGGAAAGGAAAGAGCTCCTACAATGAGCAGTTCTTC	-	few	TRBV4-3	TRBJ2-1
CASIPGAGGYEQYF	TGTGCCAGCATACCAGGGGCAGGGGGGTACGAGCAGTACTTC	-	-	TRBV7-8	TRBJ2-7
CASSHGTGYGYTF	TGTGCCAGCAGCCACGGGACAGGCTATGGCTACACCTTC	TRBD1	-	TRBV6-4	TRBJ1-2
CASSPEGQSGGYTF	TGCGCCAGCAGCCCAGAAGGACAGTCGGGGGGCTACACCTTC	-	few	TRBV5-1	TRBJ1-2
CGVAGWGDNEQFF	TGCGGCGTTGCTGGATGGGGGGACAATGAGCAGTTCTTC	-	-	TRBV29-1	TRBJ2-1
CSARIAGPSYEQYF	TGCAGTGCTAGGATAGCGGGGCCCTCCTACGAGCAGTACTTC	TRBD2	-	TRBV20-1	TRBJ2-7
CASRYGTANTGELFF	TGTGCCAGCAGGTATGGGACAGCCAACACCGGGGAGCTGTTTTTT	TRBD1	few	TRBV5-5	TRBJ2-2
CSDRAPQNIQYF	TGCAGCGATCGGGCCCCCCAAAACATTCAGTACTTC	-	few	TRBV29-1	TRBJ2-4
CSATNSGGTKETPYF	TGCAGTGCTACCAATAGCGGGGGGACAAAAGAGACCCCGTACTTC	TRBD2	few	TRBV20-1	TRBJ2-5
CASSQGTGYHYEQYF	TGTGCCAGCAGCCAAGGGACCGGTTACCACTACGAGCAGTACTTC	-	few	TRBV7-7	TRBJ2-7
CASSSLGQGQETQYF	TGTGCCAGCAGTTCCCTAGGACAGGGTCAAGAGACCCAGTACTTC	TRBD1	few	TRBV6-5	TRBJ2-5
CASRGTASQYF	TGTGCCAGCAGGGGTACGGCCTCACAGTATTTT	-	-	TRBV2	TRBJ2-3
CASSFVGGGFGNEQFF	TGTGCCAGCAGCTTCGTCGGGGGGGGATTTGGCAATGAGCAGTTCTTC	TRBD2	few	TRBV7-9	TRBJ2-1
CASSPPPWTGGISAEKLFF	TGTGCCAGCTCACCTCCTCCATGGACAGGGGGCATCTCCGCTGAAAAACTGTTTTTT	TRBD1	few	TRBV18	TRBJ1-4
CASSSLFGLVPYEQYF	TGTGCCAGCAGTTCCCTCTTTGGACTAGTACCCTACGAGCAGTACTTC	TRBD2	-	TRBV27	TRBJ2-7
CASPARNTGELFF	TGTGCCAGTCCAGCGAGAAACACCGGGGAGCTGTTTTTT	-	many	TRBV12-3/TRBV12-4	TRBJ2-2
CSVEWRGYDNEQFF	TGCAGCGTTGAATGGCGGGGGTATGACAATGAGCAGTTCTTC	TRBD2	many	TRBV29-1	TRBJ2-1
CASQTGLGIKNTEAFF	TGTGCCAGCCAAACGGGTTTGGGGATCAAAAACACTGAAGCTTTCTTT	-	few	TRBV6-1	TRBJ1-1
CASRTTGGFHEQYF	TGTGCCAGCAGGACCACAGGGGGCTTCCACGAGCAGTACTTC	TRBD1	many	TRBV6-1	TRBJ2-7
CASSFVGPNTGELFF	TGTGCCAGCAGCTTCGTGGGTCCGAACACCGGGGAGCTGTTTTTT	-	-	TRBV7-2	TRBJ2-2
CASSQRDTTTNYGYTF	TGCGCCAGCAGCCAAAGGGACACCACTACTAACTATGGCTACACCTTC	-	few	TRBV4-1	TRBJ1-2
CATSGGTVLNNEQFF	TGTGCCACCTCTGGCGGGACGGTTTTAAACAATGAGCAGTTCTTC	-	-	TRBV10-3	TRBJ2-1
CASSFPDRVHEQYF	TGTGCCAGCAGTTTCCCGGACAGGGTACACGAGCAGTACTTC	TRBD1	-	TRBV12-3/TRBV12-4	TRBJ2-7
CASSLGLALYNEQFF	TGTGCCAGCTCACTCGGACTAGCGCTCTACAATGAGCAGTTCTTC	TRBD2	many	TRBV18	TRBJ2-1
CATSDAWDNEQFF	TGTGCCACCAGTGATGCGTGGGACAATGAGCAGTTCTTC	-	many	TRBV24-1	TRBJ2-1
CAITRGTGRLDTQYF	TGTGCCATCACCCGAGGGACAGGAAGACTAGATACGCAGTATTTT	TRBD1	few	TRBV10-3	TRBJ2-3
CASSLVGVQETQYF	TGTGCCAGCAGTTTAGTGGGCGTCCAAGAGACCCAGTACTTC	-	many	TRBV12-3/TRBV12-4	TRBJ2-5
CAGSDRLAGEQFF	TGTGCCGGCAGCGACCGACTAGCGGGGGAGCAGTTCTTC	TRBD2	-	TRBV7-9	TRBJ2-1
CASRKKGDRGITSSYEQYF	TGTGCCAGCAGGAAAAAGGGGGACAGGGGGATAACGTCCTCCTACGAGCAGTACTTC	TRBD1	-	TRBV6-1	TRBJ2-7
CASSPRGDRGGYNEQFF	TGTGCCAGCAGCCCAAGAGGGGACAGGGGGGGATACAATGAGCAGTTCTTC	TRBD1	few	TRBV3-1	TRBJ2-1
CSADGTPGYNEQFF	TGCAGTGCTGACGGGACCCCCGGGTACAATGAGCAGTTCTTC	-	many	TRBV20-1	TRBJ2-1
CASSLQTSGSTDTQYF	TGTGCCAGCAGCCTTCAGACTAGCGGGAGCACAGATACGCAGTATTTT	TRBD2	many	TRBV7-6	TRBJ2-3
CASSLDRGPLNEQYF	TGTGCCAGCAGTCTCGACAGGGGGCCTTTAAACGAGCAGTACTTC	TRBD1	-	TRBV27	TRBJ2-7
CASSRHVTGGNEKLFF	TGCGCCAGCAGCCGACACGTGACAGGGGGAAATGAAAAACTGTTTTTT	TRBD1	few	TRBV4-3	TRBJ1-4
CSVDGLAGGVQYF	TGCAGCGTTGATGGGCTAGCCGGAGGCGTGCAGTACTTC	-	many	TRBV29-1	TRBJ2-7
CASSQGTGGSYEQYF	TGCGCCAGCAGCCAAGGGACAGGTGGTTCCTACGAGCAGTACTTC	TRBD1	many	TRBV4-3	TRBJ2-7
CANTDRPNEQFF	TGTGCCAATACGGACAGACCCAATGAGCAGTTCTTC	-	-	TRBV2	TRBJ2-1